A single sample gave rise to the 7 T cell receptor beta chains below, sequenced in a study of T cells in localized non-small cell lung cancer. TCRdb keeps only in-frame clones here, not all; method: immunoSEQ multiplex PCR. The data show 90,000 or so clones, approximately 90% seen once. The sample was peripheral blood, taken before any cancer treatment. These receptors were taken from a man aged 40 to 75 with stage I squamous cell lung carcinoma.

The chain joins TRBV4-3 to TRBJ2-6; 7 bases fit TRBD1. Germline V lookup: CDR1 LGHNA, CDR2 YSLEER. V trimming: 4 bases; J trimming: 1 base; junction bases outside the gene matches: 16. The length of the CDR3 is 20 residues. The CDR3 DNA is TGCGCCAGCAGCCCTTCTCGATCCCGGGACAGCCCTTCTGGGGCCAACGTCCTGACTTTC. It yields the protein CASSPSRSRDSPSGANVLTF.

J is TRBJ1-2 and V is TRBV2, with D perhaps matching TRBD1 (6 bases). There are 15 residues in the CDR3. The V and J ends lost 2 bases and 4 bases respectively, with 14 bases between them. Germline-derived CDR1 and CDR2 are SNHLY and FYNNEI. CDR3 sequence: CASSELTDRVYGYTF. The CDR3 DNA is TGTGCCAGCAGTGAACTGACGGACAGAGTCTATGGCTACACCTTC.

This clone was observed once. The chain employs TRBV5-4 and TRBJ2-5, with D possibly being TRBD1 (6 bases). Germline V gives CDR1 SGHNT, CDR2 YYREEE (reference sequence). The CDR3 runs to 15 residues. V shed 2 bases and J shed 2 bases, with 13 bases lying between them. The chain's CDR3 is CASSLRGQNQETQYF. In DNA form, the CDR3 reads TGTGCCAGCAGCTTAAGGGGACAAAATCAAGAGACCCAGTACTTC.

The gene calls are TRBV6-5 and TRBJ2-1, with 9 positions matching TRBD1. The CDR3 covers 14 residues. The trim removed 6 bases at V and 8 bases at J, leaving 8 bases unmatched. The germline gives CDR1 MNHEY, CDR2 SVGAGI. CDR3 in DNA: TGTGCCAGCAGAATCCGGGACAGGGTTCATGAGCAGTTCTTC. This encodes CASRIRDRVHEQFF.

This clone was seen only once. This chain links TRBV5-1 with TRBJ1-1; 7 bases match TRBD1. J was trimmed by 1 base and V by 7 bases; bases with no gene match: 13. This CDR3 has 16 residues. Germline V CDR1 and CDR2: SGHRS, YFSETQ. This chain's CDR3 is CASQQSGTASNTEAFF. The CDR3 coding sequence is TGCGCCAGCCAGCAATCGGGGACAGCCTCGAACACTGAAGCTTTCTTT.

The gene calls are TRBV6-6 and TRBJ2-3; D call uncertain. The CDR3 is made up of 12 amino acids. Per germline, CDR1 MNHNY and CDR2 SVGAGI (reference sequence). V was pared by 6 bases and J by 4 bases, with 8 bases between. The CDR3 nucleotides read TGTGCCAGCAGCTTCAGGTCAGATACGCAGTATTTT. This gives the protein CASSFRSDTQYF.

The chain carries TRBV5-4 and TRBJ2-4; possibly TRBD1 or TRBD2 for D (5 bases each). The V gene's germline CDR1 is SGHNT and CDR2 YYREEE (reference sequence). The CDR3 loop spans 13 amino acids. Between the trimmed V and J ends, which lost 0 bases and 10 bases, there was a span of 11 bases. The CDR3 loop reads CASSLGGEGIQYF. The CDR3 region has the DNA TGTGCCAGCAGCTTGGGGGGCGAGGGGATTCAGTACTTC.